The entry below describes one T cell receptor (beta chain). What it recognizes is unknown. These data are taken from a study of T cell responses to AZD1222 COVID-19 vaccine. Findings and caveats of the study: Mostly white British, mostly female donors; authors suggested clonal diversity may be underestimated. Along spike, vaccine-associated CD4 TCRs were found throughout, with dominance at 160-218 and 743-854.

Profiled with immunoSEQ multiplex PCR; TCRdb holds only in-frame clones, not every one. The sample records under 200,000 clones, 91% being singletons. Germline assignment: CDR1 SGHVS and CDR2 FQNEAQ. The germline V and J ends were trimmed by 5 bases and 6 bases, with 19 bases remaining between them. There are 15 residues in the CDR3. This receptor was identified in an adult in good health. The starting material was peripheral blood, obtained on day 0 of AZD1222 vaccination. This chain joins TRBV7-8 and TRBJ1-1; D remains unclear. In DNA, the CDR3 is TGTGCCAGCAGCCTAAGACAATCTCATCAGGCTGAAGCTTTCTTT. Translated: CASSLRQSHQAEAFF.